Listed below are T cell receptor beta chains from one sample, sequenced in a study of blood T cell repertoires in COVID-19. Sequenced by immunoSEQ multiplex PCR; TCRdb stores in-frame clones only, minus some. The sample lists approximately 490,000 clones, 75% to 90% occurring once. Sequencing used PBMCs or T cells enriched from blood (not recorded which). The receptors originated from a woman between 18 and 30 years old who had recovered from COVID-19. Each CDR3 is given with its conserved first and last residue. A D gene is named only where the DNA matches it firmly. Not every row has a clone size; where given, it reads once, few, many or a size class.

DNA: TGTGCCAGCAGCCAAGACGCGGGGTCGAACACCGGGGAGCTGTTTTTT
CDR3: CASSQDAGSNTGELFF
size: .
D: .
J: TRBJ2-2
V: TRBV3-1/TRBV3-2

DNA: TGTGCCAGCAGTACGGCAGGGGGCGACTACACCTTC
CDR3: CASSTAGGDYTF
size: .
D: TRBD1
J: TRBJ1-2
V: TRBV28

DNA: TGCGCCAGCAGCCGTTCTACCAGCGGGGATATCACAGATACGCAGTATTTT
CDR3: CASSRSTSGDITDTQYF
size: .
D: TRBD2
J: TRBJ2-3
V: TRBV5-1

DNA: TGCGCCAGCAGCTTGTACGGGGGGGCGGAAAATGAGCAGTTCTTC
CDR3: CASSLYGGAENEQFF
size: .
D: TRBD2
J: TRBJ2-1
V: TRBV4-1

DNA: TGTGCCAGCAGTTACGACACGACCAATTCACCCCTCCACTTT
CDR3: CASSYDTTNSPLHF
size: .
D: .
J: TRBJ1-6
V: TRBV6-5

DNA: TGTGCCTGGAGGACAGGGGTTCGGCGTGAGGGCCCAACCTACGAGCAGTACTTC
CDR3: CAWRTGVRREGPTYEQYF
size: .
D: TRBD1
J: TRBJ2-7
V: TRBV30

DNA: TGTGCCAGTAGCCCCCGCAGGGAGGTGGACACTGAAGCTTTCTTT
CDR3: CASSPRREVDTEAFF
size: once
D: .
J: TRBJ1-1
V: TRBV19

DNA: TGCGCCAGCGAAAAAGAGCGGGGGGCGCAAGAGACCCAGTACTTC
CDR3: CASEKERGAQETQYF
size: .
D: TRBD2
J: TRBJ2-5
V: TRBV5-1

DNA: TGTGCCTGGAGTAAAAACTCCTTGAACACTGAAGCTTTCTTT
CDR3: CAWSKNSLNTEAFF
size: .
D: .
J: TRBJ1-1
V: TRBV30

DNA: TGTGCCAGCAGCTTAGAGAGTGCAAATGAGCAGTTCTTC
CDR3: CASSLESANEQFF
size: .
D: .
J: TRBJ2-1
V: TRBV7-7

DNA: TGCGCCAGCAGCCCCGGAGGGGCCACCTCCCTTCGGGGCGAGCAGTACTTC
CDR3: CASSPGGATSLRGEQYF
size: .
D: .
J: TRBJ2-7
V: TRBV5-1

DNA: TGTGCCAGCAGCTTGTCGATTCCCTCGGGACAGACTAACTATGGCTACACCTTC
CDR3: CASSLSIPSGQTNYGYTF
size: few
D: TRBD1
J: TRBJ1-2
V: TRBV7-2

DNA: TGCGCCAGCAGCTTGTGGTCGGGATTCTATGGCTACACCTTC
CDR3: CASSLWSGFYGYTF
size: .
D: .
J: TRBJ1-2
V: TRBV5-1

DNA: TGTGCCATCAGTGATAGACAGTCAGTAGGAAATTCACCCCTCCACTTT
CDR3: CAISDRQSVGNSPLHF
size: .
D: .
J: TRBJ1-6
V: TRBV10-3

DNA: TGTGCTAGCAGCTTAGTAGAGGGGGACACTGAAGCTTTCTTT
CDR3: CASSLVEGDTEAFF
size: .
D: .
J: TRBJ1-1
V: TRBV7-7

DNA: TGTGCCAGCAGTGCCCCGAGCTCTGGAAACACCATATATTTT
CDR3: CASSAPSSGNTIYF
size: .
D: .
J: TRBJ1-3
V: TRBV11-2

DNA: TGTGCCAGCAGGGGGAGGGGGGATCAGCCCCAGCATTTT
CDR3: CASRGRGDQPQHF
size: .
D: .
J: TRBJ1-5
V: TRBV6-5

DNA: TGCGCCAGCAGTGAGTGGCCAGTAAACACTGAAGCTTTCTTT
CDR3: CASSEWPVNTEAFF
size: .
D: .
J: TRBJ1-1
V: TRBV10-1

DNA: TGTGCCAGCAGTTTAACGGTAGCCCCGAACACCGGGGAGCTGTTTTTT
CDR3: CASSLTVAPNTGELFF
size: .
D: .
J: TRBJ2-2
V: TRBV28

DNA: TGTGCCTGGAGGAAGACAGGGAGCGATGAAAAACTGTTTTTT
CDR3: CAWRKTGSDEKLFF
size: .
D: TRBD1
J: TRBJ1-4
V: TRBV30

DNA: TGCGCCAGCAGCTCGCAGGGGGCAGATGAAAAACTGTTTTTT
CDR3: CASSSQGADEKLFF
size: once
D: TRBD1
J: TRBJ1-4
V: TRBV5-1

DNA: TGTGCCAGCAGCTTTGGGGCAAATCAGCCCCAGCATTTT
CDR3: CASSFGANQPQHF
size: .
D: .
J: TRBJ1-5
V: TRBV5-8

DNA: TGTGCCAGCAGCCAAGTAGGTGGGGGGAGAACTGAAGCTTTCTTT
CDR3: CASSQVGGGRTEAFF
size: .
D: .
J: TRBJ1-1
V: TRBV3-1/TRBV3-2

DNA: TGTGCCAGCTCACCCAGTACGGACAGGAGCTCTGGAAACACCATATATTTT
CDR3: CASSPSTDRSSGNTIYF
size: .
D: TRBD1
J: TRBJ1-3
V: TRBV18

DNA: TGTGCCAGTAGTATAGGGGGAGAGAACACTGAAGCTTTCTTT
CDR3: CASSIGGENTEAFF
size: .
D: .
J: TRBJ1-1
V: TRBV19

DNA: TGTGCCACCAGTGAGCCTACAGGGTCGTGGGAGACCCAGTACTTC
CDR3: CATSEPTGSWETQYF
size: .
D: .
J: TRBJ2-5
V: TRBV24-1

DNA: TGTGCCAGCAGCGTTAACCCCGGACAGGGGGGGCATTTCTTT
CDR3: CASSVNPGQGGHFF
size: .
D: TRBD1
J: TRBJ1-1
V: TRBV6-5

DNA: TGTGCCAGCAGTAGATCCGGGACAGCTAATAATGAAAAACTGTTTTTT
CDR3: CASSRSGTANNEKLFF
size: once
D: TRBD1
J: TRBJ1-4
V: TRBV28

DNA: TGTGCCAGCAGTGGGGGCTCGCCCCAGCATTTT
CDR3: CASSGGSPQHF
size: .
D: .
J: TRBJ1-5
V: TRBV12-3/TRBV12-4

DNA: TGTGCCAGCTCACCCCTTACAGGGGTCCCTGAAGCTTTCTTT
CDR3: CASSPLTGVPEAFF
size: .
D: TRBD1
J: TRBJ1-1
V: TRBV18

DNA: TGTGCCAGCAGCTTCAGGGACAGGGGAGGGTATGGCTACACCTTC
CDR3: CASSFRDRGGYGYTF
size: .
D: TRBD1
J: TRBJ1-2
V: TRBV5-4

DNA: TGTGCCAGCAGCTTCGGACTTAGGAACACTGAAGCTTTCTTT
CDR3: CASSFGLRNTEAFF
size: once
D: .
J: TRBJ1-1
V: TRBV11-2

DNA: TGCGCCAGCAATTTTGACAGGCGGAACACTGAAGCTTTCTTT
CDR3: CASNFDRRNTEAFF
size: .
D: .
J: TRBJ1-1
V: TRBV5-1

DNA: TGTGCCAGCAGCTTTCATAGAGGGGAAGCTTTCTTT
CDR3: CASSFHRGEAFF
size: .
D: .
J: TRBJ1-1
V: TRBV7-3

DNA: TGTGCCGGGGGACAGGGAGGGACCGGGGAGCTGTTTTTT
CDR3: CAGGQGGTGELFF
size: .
D: TRBD1
J: TRBJ2-2
V: TRBV2

DNA: TGTGCCAGCAGCCAAGACCACTCTGGAAACACCATATATTTT
CDR3: CASSQDHSGNTIYF
size: .
D: .
J: TRBJ1-3
V: TRBV3-1/TRBV3-2

DNA: TGTGCCAGCAGCTTCGGGACTAGCGGGGCGGTAGATACGCAGTATTTT
CDR3: CASSFGTSGAVDTQYF
size: .
D: TRBD2
J: TRBJ2-3
V: TRBV5-4

DNA: TGTGCCACCAGCAGAGATGGAGGAGGACTTTTAGCTGAAGCTTTCTTT
CDR3: CATSRDGGGLLAEAFF
size: .
D: .
J: TRBJ1-1
V: TRBV15